This T cell receptor beta chain derives from a study of cytomegalovirus exposure and HLA in healthy donors. Points from the study as a whole: The classifier was said to identify cytomegalovirus status with high specificity and sensitivity.

60 Vbeta and 13 Jbeta primers were used in PCR. The assay was immunoSEQ multiplex PCR, and TCRdb's table has in-frame clones only and misses some. The table records 50,000 to 75,000 clones, approximately 83% of them present only once. V gave up 5 bases and J gave up 4 bases; unmatched junction bases: 6. The germline gives CDR1 MRHNA, CDR2 SNTAGT. The CDR3 extends over 15 amino acids. Regarding this clone: Antigen: not known.

Sequencing input: PBMCs. The rearrangement joins TRBV6-4 to TRBJ2-3; 10 positions agree with TRBD2. The sequence was obtained from a human donor in good health. In nucleotides, the CDR3 is TGTGCCAGCAGTACCAGCGGGGGGGCCGCAGATACGCAGTATTTT. This codes for CASSTSGGAADTQYF.